The clone carrying this TCR beta chain has only a few counts. The antigen remains unidentified. The record originates from a study of CD8+CD57+ T cells in acquired aplastic anemia. Study summary: 3.2 ug was the average amount of DNA from sorted CD4+ and CD8+ cells.

Study observations and caveats: Patients and controls shared 25 to 35 CD8+ CDR3 sequences, highly expressed in patients. Statistical testing detected no significant gap in CD8+ Simpson's diversity between patients and controls.

The V end was cut by 6 bases, the J end by 9 bases, with 8 bases between. CDR3 length equals 11 residues. CDR1 and CDR2 from the germline V gene are LNHDA and SQIVND (reference sequence). Profiling of TCR beta VDJ combinations and CDR3 sequences used genomic DNA as template. From the reads, TCRdb called clonotypes with MiXCR, one entry per CDR3 protein. The sample has under 150,000 distinct CDR3 sequences, approximately 41% seen once; the top ten hold roughly 8.4%. Material: sorted CD4+, CD8+, or CD8+CD57+ T cells (not recorded which) from PBMCs. The receptor's source is a human donor in good health, serving as a control. This chain connects TRBV19 to TRBJ2-2; D not resolved. CDR3 sequence (DNA): TGTGCCAGTAGGCAGCGTCGGGAGCTGTTTTTT. Translated, it gives CASRQRRELFF.